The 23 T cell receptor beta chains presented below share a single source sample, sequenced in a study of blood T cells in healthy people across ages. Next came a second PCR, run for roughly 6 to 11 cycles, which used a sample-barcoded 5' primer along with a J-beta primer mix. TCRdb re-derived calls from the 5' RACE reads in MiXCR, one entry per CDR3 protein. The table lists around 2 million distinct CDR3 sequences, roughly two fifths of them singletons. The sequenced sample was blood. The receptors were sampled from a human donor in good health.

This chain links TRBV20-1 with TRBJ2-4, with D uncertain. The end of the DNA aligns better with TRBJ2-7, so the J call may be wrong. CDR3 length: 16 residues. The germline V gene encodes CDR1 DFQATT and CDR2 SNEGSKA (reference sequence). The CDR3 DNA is TGCAGTGCTAGAGACTTGACTGGCGAACGGGCCTACGAGCAGTACTTC. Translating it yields CSARDLTGERAYEQYF.

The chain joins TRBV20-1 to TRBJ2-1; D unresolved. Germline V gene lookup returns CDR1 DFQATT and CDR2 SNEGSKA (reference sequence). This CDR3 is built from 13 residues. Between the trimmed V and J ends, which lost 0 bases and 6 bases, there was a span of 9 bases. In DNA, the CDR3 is TGCAGTGCTAGAGATCGGATCGGCAATGAGCAGTTCTTC. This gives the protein CSARDRIGNEQFF.

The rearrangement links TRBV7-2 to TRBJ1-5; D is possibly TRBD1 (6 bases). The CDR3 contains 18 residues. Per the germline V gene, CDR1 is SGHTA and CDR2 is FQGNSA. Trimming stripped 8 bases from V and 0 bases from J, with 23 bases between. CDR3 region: CASSQTPRGAYSNQPQHF. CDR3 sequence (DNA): TGTGCCAGCTCCCAGACTCCCCGGGGGGCTTATAGCAATCAGCCCCAGCATTTT.

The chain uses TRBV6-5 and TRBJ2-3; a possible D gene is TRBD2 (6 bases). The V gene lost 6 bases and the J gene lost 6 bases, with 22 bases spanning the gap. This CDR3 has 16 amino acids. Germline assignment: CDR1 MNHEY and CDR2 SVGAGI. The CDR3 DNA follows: TGTGCCAGCAGCCCCGGGGGTAGTGACGGCTGGGATACGCAGTATTTT. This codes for CASSPGGSDGWDTQYF.

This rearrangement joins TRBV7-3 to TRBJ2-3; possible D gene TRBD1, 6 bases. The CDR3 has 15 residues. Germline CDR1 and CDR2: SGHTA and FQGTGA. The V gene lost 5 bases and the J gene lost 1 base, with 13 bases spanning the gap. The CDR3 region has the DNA TGTGCCAGCAGCACGGACAGTTGGGGCACAGATACGCAGTATTTT. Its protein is CASSTDSWGTDTQYF.

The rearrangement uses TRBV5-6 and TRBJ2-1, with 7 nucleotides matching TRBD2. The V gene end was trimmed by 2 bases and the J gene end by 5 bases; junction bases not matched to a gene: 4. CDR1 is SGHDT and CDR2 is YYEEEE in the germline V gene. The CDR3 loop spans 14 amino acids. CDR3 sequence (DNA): TGTGCCAGCAGCTTCACGACTAGCCACAATGAGCAGTTCTTC. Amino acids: CASSFTTSHNEQFF.

DNA for the CDR3: TGTGCCACCTCTAGCGGGGGACAAGAGACCCAGTACTTC. This codes for CATSSGGQETQYF. The chain carries TRBV10-3 and TRBJ2-5, with 10 nucleotides matching TRBD2. Germline V CDR1 and CDR2: ENHRY, SYGVKD. The CDR3 length is 13 residues. V lost 10 bases, J lost 2 bases, and 4 bases stayed unmatched.

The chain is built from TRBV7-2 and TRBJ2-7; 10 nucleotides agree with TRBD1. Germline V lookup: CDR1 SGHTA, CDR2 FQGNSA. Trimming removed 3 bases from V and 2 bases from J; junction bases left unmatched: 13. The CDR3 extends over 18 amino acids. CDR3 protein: CASSFRSSTGTGAYEQYF. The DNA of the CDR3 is TGTGCCAGCAGCTTTCGGAGCTCAACCGGGACAGGGGCCTACGAGCAGTACTTC.

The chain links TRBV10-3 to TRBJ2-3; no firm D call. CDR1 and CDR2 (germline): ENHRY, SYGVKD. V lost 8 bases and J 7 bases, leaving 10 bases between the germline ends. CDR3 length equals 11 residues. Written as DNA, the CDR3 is TGTGCCATCCGGGTTCAGTATACGCAGTATTTT. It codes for CAIRVQYTQYF.

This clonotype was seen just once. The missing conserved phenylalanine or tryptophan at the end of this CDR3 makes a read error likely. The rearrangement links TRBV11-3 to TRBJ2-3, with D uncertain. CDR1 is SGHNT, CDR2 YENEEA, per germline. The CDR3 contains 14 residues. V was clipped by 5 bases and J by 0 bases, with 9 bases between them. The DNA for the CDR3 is TGTGCCAGCAGCATTCGGCAGAGCACAGATACGCAGTATGTT. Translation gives CASSIRQSTDTQYV.

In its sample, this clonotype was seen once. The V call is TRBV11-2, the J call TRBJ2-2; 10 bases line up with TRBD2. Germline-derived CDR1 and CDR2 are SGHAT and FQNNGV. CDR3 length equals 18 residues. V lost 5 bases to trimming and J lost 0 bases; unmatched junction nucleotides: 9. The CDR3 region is CASSVRAGGPSNTGELFF. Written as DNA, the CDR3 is TGTGCCAGCAGCGTCCGAGCGGGGGGGCCCTCGAACACCGGGGAGCTGTTTTTT.

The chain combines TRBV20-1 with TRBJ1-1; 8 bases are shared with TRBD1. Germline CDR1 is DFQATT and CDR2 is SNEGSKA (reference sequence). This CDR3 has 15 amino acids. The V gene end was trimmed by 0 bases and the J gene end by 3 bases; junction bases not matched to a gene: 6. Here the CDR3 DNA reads TGCAGTGCTAGAGACGCAAGGACAGGGTACACTGAAGCTTTCTTT. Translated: CSARDARTGYTEAFF.

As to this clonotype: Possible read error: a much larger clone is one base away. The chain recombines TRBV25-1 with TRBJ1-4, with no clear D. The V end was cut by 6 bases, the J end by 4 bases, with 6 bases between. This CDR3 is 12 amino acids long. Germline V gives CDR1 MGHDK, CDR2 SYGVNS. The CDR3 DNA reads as TGTGCCAGCAGGCTCGGTAATGAAAAACTGTTTTTT. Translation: CASRLGNEKLFF.

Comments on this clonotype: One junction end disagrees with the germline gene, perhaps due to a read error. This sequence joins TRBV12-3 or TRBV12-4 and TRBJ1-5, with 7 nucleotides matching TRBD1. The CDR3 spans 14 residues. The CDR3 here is CASSLQGWNRPQHF. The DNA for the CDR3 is TGTGCCAGCAGTCTACAGGGGTGGAATCGGCCCCAGCATTTT.

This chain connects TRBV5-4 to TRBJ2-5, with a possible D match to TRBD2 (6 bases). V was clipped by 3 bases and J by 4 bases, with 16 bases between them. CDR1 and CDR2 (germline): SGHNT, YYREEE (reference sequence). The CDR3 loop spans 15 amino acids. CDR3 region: CASSSAGLYTETQYF. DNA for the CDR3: TGTGCCAGCAGCTCGGCGGGGTTATACACAGAGACCCAGTACTTC.

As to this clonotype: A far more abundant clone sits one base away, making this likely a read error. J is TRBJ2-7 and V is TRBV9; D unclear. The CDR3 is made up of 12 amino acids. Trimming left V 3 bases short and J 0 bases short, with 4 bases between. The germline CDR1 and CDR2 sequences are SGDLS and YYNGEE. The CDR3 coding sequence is TGTGCCAGCAGCGCCCCCTCCTACGAGCAGTACTTC. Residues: CASSAPSYEQYF.

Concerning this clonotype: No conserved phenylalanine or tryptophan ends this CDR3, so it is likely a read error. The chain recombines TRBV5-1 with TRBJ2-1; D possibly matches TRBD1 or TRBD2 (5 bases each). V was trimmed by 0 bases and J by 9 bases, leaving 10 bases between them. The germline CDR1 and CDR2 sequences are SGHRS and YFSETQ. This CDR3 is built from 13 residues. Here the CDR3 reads CASSLDRGTEQFV. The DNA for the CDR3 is TGCGCCAGCAGCTTGGACCGAGGGACTGAGCAGTTCGTC.

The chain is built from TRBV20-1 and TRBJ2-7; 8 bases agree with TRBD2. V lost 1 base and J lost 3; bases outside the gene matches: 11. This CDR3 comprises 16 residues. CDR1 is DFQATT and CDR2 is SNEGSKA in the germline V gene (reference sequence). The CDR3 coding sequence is TGCAGTGCTAGAGGGGTGGACGGGGGGGACCACTACGAGCAGTACTTC. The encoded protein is CSARGVDGGDHYEQYF.

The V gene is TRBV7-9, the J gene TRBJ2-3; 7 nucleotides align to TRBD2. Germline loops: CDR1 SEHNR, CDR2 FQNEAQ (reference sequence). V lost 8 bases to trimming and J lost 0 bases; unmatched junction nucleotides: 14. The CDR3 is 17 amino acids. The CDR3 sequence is CASEPRLAVSSTDTQYF. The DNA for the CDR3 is TGTGCCAGCGAACCTCGACTAGCTGTATCTAGCACAGATACGCAGTATTTT.

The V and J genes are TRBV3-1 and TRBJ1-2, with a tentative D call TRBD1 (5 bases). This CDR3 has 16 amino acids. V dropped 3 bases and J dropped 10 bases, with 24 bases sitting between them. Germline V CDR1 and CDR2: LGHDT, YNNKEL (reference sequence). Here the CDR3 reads CASSHPGRLISAVYTF. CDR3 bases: TGTGCCAGCAGCCACCCGGGACGCCTGATCTCGGCGGTCTACACCTTC.

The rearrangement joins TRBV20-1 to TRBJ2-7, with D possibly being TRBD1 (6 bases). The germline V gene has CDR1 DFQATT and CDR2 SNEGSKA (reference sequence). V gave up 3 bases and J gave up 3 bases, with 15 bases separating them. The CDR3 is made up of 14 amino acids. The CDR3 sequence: CSASMGAGSYEQYF. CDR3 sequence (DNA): TGCAGTGCTAGTATGGGGGCAGGGAGCTACGAGCAGTACTTC.

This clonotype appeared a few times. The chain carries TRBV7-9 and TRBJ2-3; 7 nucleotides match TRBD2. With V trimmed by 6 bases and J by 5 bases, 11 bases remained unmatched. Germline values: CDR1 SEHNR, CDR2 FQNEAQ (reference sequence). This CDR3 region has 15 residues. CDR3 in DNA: TGTGCCAGCAGTCCCCCGAATGAGCGGGGAGATACGCAGTATTTT. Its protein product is CASSPPNERGDTQYF.

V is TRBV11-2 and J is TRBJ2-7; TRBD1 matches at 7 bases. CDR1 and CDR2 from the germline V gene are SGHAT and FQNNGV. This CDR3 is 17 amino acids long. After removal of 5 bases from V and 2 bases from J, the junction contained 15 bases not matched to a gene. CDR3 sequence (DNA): TGTGCCAGCAGCCGTTCTCTCGACAGGGCCTTTACCTACGAGCAGTACTTC. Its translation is CASSRSLDRAFTYEQYF. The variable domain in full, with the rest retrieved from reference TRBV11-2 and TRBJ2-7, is EAGVAQSPRYKIIEKRQSVAFWCNPISGHATLYWYQQILGQGPKLLIQFQNNGVVDDSQLPKDRFSAERLKGVDSTLKIQPAKLEDSAVYLCASSRSLDRAFTYEQYFGPGTRLTVT.